These 32 T cell receptor beta chains were all obtained from the same sample, sequenced in a study of cytomegalovirus exposure and HLA in healthy donors. Both 60 Vbeta primers and 13 Jbeta primers went into the PCR. Assay used: immunoSEQ multiplex PCR; TCRdb lists only in-frame clones, some missing. The data include 60,000 to 80,000 clones; the top ten clones carry 4% to 5.5%. Sequencing input: PBMCs. Source of these receptors: a man between 40 and 49 years old in good health and CMV-seronegative.

J is TRBJ1-2 and V is TRBV5-6; D perhaps matches TRBD1 (5 bases). Deletions cut 4 bases from V and 4 bases from J, with 11 bases between. CDR1 SGHDT and CDR2 YYEEEE come from the germline V gene. This CDR3 contains 13 residues. DNA of the CDR3: TGTGCCAGCAGCCGGACACCTAGCTATGGCTACACCTTC. It encodes CASSRTPSYGYTF. The full variable domain, its missing parts supplied by reference TRBV5-6 and TRBJ1-2, is DAGVTQSPTHLIKTRGQQVTLRCSPKSGHDTVSWYQQALGQGPQFIFQYYEEEERQRGNFPDRFSGHQFPNYSSELNVNALLLGDSALYLCASSRTPSYGYTFGSGTRLTVV.

The chain combines TRBV10-1 with TRBJ1-3; perhaps TRBD1 as D (5 bases). This CDR3 is built from 16 residues. Trimming cost V 3 bases and J 0 bases, with 12 bases left between them. Germline CDR1 is WNHNN and CDR2 is SYGVQD (reference sequence). The CDR3 reads CASSEERQSSGNTIYF. DNA of the CDR3: TGCGCCAGCAGTGAAGAACGACAGAGCTCTGGAAACACCATATATTTT.

This chain joins TRBV10-1 and TRBJ2-7; D remains unclear. V shed 3 bases and J shed 3 bases, with 3 bases lying between them. Germline V gives CDR1 WNHNN, CDR2 SYGVQD (reference sequence). The CDR3 runs to 11 residues. Here the CDR3 DNA reads TGCGCCAGCAGTGACTACTACGAGCAGTACTTC. Translating gives CASSDYYEQYF.

The chain has TRBV6-5 and TRBJ1-1; no definite D call. CDR3 size: 11 residues. V was clipped by 7 bases and J by 7 bases, with 10 bases between them. Germline V gives CDR1 MNHEY, CDR2 SVGAGI. CDR3 nucleotides: TGTGCCAGCATACGGGAGTATGAAGCTTTCTTT. It specifies CASIREYEAFF.

V is TRBV7-9 and J is TRBJ1-4; 8 bases align to TRBD1. The CDR3 spans 14 residues. Germline V gene data show CDR1 as SEHNR and CDR2 as FQNEAQ (reference sequence). V shed 3 bases, J shed 6 bases, and the junction held 3 bases outside the gene matches. CDR3 region: CASSFSGGDEKLFF. The CDR3 DNA follows: TGTGCCAGCAGCTTCTCAGGGGGCGATGAAAAACTGTTTTTT.

This rearrangement joins TRBV5-4 to TRBJ1-1, with D unclear. The CDR3 extends over 15 amino acids. Germline CDR1 and CDR2: SGHNT and YYREEE (reference sequence). V shed 2 bases and J shed 5 bases, with 16 bases lying between them. The CDR3 loop is CASSFLGPGRTEAFF. CDR3 nucleotide sequence: TGTGCCAGCAGCTTCCTGGGCCCCGGGAGGACTGAAGCTTTCTTT.

The chain employs TRBV27 and TRBJ2-3, with 7 nucleotides matching TRBD1. The CDR3 loop spans 14 amino acids. With 5 bases clipped from V and 6 bases from J, the junction kept 8 bases outside the gene matches. From germline, CDR1 is MNHEY and CDR2 SMNVEV (reference sequence). The CDR3 is CASSPQRDSDTQYF. The CDR3 DNA sequence: TGTGCCAGCAGTCCCCAACGGGACAGTGATACGCAGTATTTT.

The V gene is TRBV5-4, the J gene TRBJ2-7, with 10 bases identical to TRBD1. Germline assignment: CDR1 SGHNT and CDR2 YYREEE (reference sequence). V gave up 4 bases and J gave up 5 bases; unmatched junction bases: 12. CDR3 size: 16 residues. CDR3 amino acids: CASSAKKGDRGHEQYF. DNA for the CDR3: TGTGCCAGCAGCGCCAAAAAGGGGGACAGGGGCCACGAGCAGTACTTC.

The V gene is TRBV5-4, the J gene TRBJ2-1; the match to TRBD2 covers 14 bases. The CDR3 loop spans 15 amino acids. CDR1 is SGHNT and CDR2 is YYREEE in the germline V gene (reference sequence). V gave up 5 bases and J gave up 8 bases; unmatched junction bases: 6. The CDR3 spells CASRKTSGRAYEQFF. The CDR3 bases are TGTGCCAGCAGGAAGACTAGCGGGAGGGCATATGAGCAGTTCTTC.

The V call is TRBV5-6, the J call TRBJ2-5, with 11 bases matching TRBD2. After removal of 4 bases from V and 4 bases from J, the junction contained 12 bases not matched to a gene. The CDR3 contains 17 residues. Germline CDR1 is SGHDT and CDR2 is YYEEEE. The CDR3 here is CASSQGLAGVAGETQYF. The CDR3 nucleotides are TGTGCCAGCAGCCAAGGACTAGCGGGTGTCGCGGGAGAGACCCAGTACTTC. Combining the CDR3 with reference TRBV5-6 and TRBJ2-5 gives the whole variable domain DAGVTQSPTHLIKTRGQQVTLRCSPKSGHDTVSWYQQALGQGPQFIFQYYEEEERQRGNFPDRFSGHQFPNYSSELNVNALLLGDSALYLCASSQGLAGVAGETQYFGPGTRLLVL.

V usage is TRBV2 and J usage is TRBJ2-1; 7 positions agree with TRBD2. CDR1 is SNHLY, CDR2 FYNNEI, per germline. This CDR3 has 15 amino acids. The V segment lost 4 bases and the J segment 0 bases; nucleotides outside the gene matches: 3. CDR3 in amino acids: CASSAQRGSYNEQFF. Here the CDR3 DNA reads TGTGCCAGCAGTGCCCAGCGGGGCTCCTACAATGAGCAGTTCTTC.

The chain employs TRBV19 and TRBJ2-4, with D possibly TRBD1 on 5 matching bases. CDR3 length equals 14 residues. V lost 4 bases and J lost 2, with 9 bases in between. The germline V gene encodes CDR1 LNHDA and CDR2 SQIVND (reference sequence). CDR3 nucleotide sequence: TGTGCCAGTAGTACCCAGGGAACCAAAAACATTCAGTACTTC. Amino acids: CASSTQGTKNIQYF.

The chain's CDR3 is CASSGQGGNTEAFF. The CDR3 nucleotides are TGTGCCAGCAGCGGACAGGGAGGGAACACTGAAGCTTTCTTT. The V gene is TRBV5-6, the J gene TRBJ1-1; 8 bases agree with TRBD1. The CDR3 loop spans 14 amino acids. The ends lost 4 bases at V and 1 base at J; junction bases unmatched: 3. CDR1 SGHDT and CDR2 YYEEEE come from the germline V gene. The full variable domain, its missing parts supplied by reference TRBV5-6 and TRBJ1-1, is DAGVTQSPTHLIKTRGQQVTLRCSPKSGHDTVSWYQQALGQGPQFIFQYYEEEERQRGNFPDRFSGHQFPNYSSELNVNALLLGDSALYLCASSGQGGNTEAFFGQGTRLTVV.

The chain employs TRBV5-1 and TRBJ1-6; 10 nucleotides align to TRBD1. Looked up from germline, CDR1 is SGHRS and CDR2 is YFSETQ. J lost 1 base, V lost 0 bases, and 7 bases had no gene match. This CDR3 contains 19 residues. CDR3 sequence: CASSLARDRGRSYNSPLHF. CDR3 DNA sequence: TGCGCCAGCAGCTTGGCCCGCGACAGGGGGCGATCCTATAATTCACCCCTCCACTTT.

V gene TRBV11-2 combines with J gene TRBJ2-7, with D possibly matching TRBD1 (6 bases). V dropped 3 bases and J dropped 7 bases, with 13 bases sitting between them. The germline V gene encodes CDR1 SGHAT and CDR2 FQNNGV. This CDR3 spans 13 amino acids. CDR3 sequence: CASSFPGVKEQYF. Here the CDR3 DNA reads TGTGCCAGCAGCTTCCCAGGGGTAAAGGAGCAGTACTTC.

The genes are TRBV13 and TRBJ1-2, with D possibly matching TRBD1 (6 bases). Trimming cost V 0 bases and J 6 bases, with 17 bases left between them. This CDR3 comprises 16 residues. The V gene's germline CDR1 is PRHDT and CDR2 FYEKMQ (reference sequence). The CDR3 DNA reads TGTGCCAGCAGCTTAGGGTATGGCAGGGGCGAGGATGGCTACACCTTC. It is translated as CASSLGYGRGEDGYTF. Variable domain in full (rest from reference TRBV13 and TRBJ1-2): AAGVIQSPRHLIKEKRETATLKCYPIPRHDTVYWYQQGPGQDPQFLISFYEKMQSDKGSIPDRFSAQQFSDYHSELNMSSLELGDSALYFCASSLGYGRGEDGYTFGSGTRLTVV.

J is TRBJ2-1 and V is TRBV7-9; 9 bases fit TRBD1. J was trimmed by 8 bases and V by 3 bases; bases with no gene match: 5. The CDR3 is 14 residues long. In germline, CDR1 is SEHNR, CDR2 FQNEAQ (reference sequence). As DNA, the CDR3 is TGTGCCAGCAGCTTTGTGGGACAGGGCCATGAGCAGTTCTTC. Translated, it gives CASSFVGQGHEQFF.

The chain combines TRBV29-1 with TRBJ2-5; the match to TRBD1 covers 10 bases. V gave up 1 base and J gave up 5 bases; unmatched junction bases: 4. Germline V gene data show CDR1 as SQVTM and CDR2 as ANQGSEA. The CDR3 runs to 14 residues. The CDR3 loop reads CSVEGGTGDETQYF. CDR3 DNA sequence: TGCAGCGTTGAAGGTGGGACAGGGGACGAGACCCAGTACTTC.

V and J are TRBV4-1 and TRBJ2-2; perhaps TRBD1 as D (6 bases). The CDR3 loop spans 16 amino acids. The germline V gene encodes CDR1 MGHRA and CDR2 YSYEKL. V was shortened by 4 bases and J by 6 bases, with 18 bases between the two germline ends. In nucleotides, the CDR3 is TGCGCCAGCAGCCCACGAAACTACAGGGAGCCCGGGGAGCTGTTTTTT. As protein: CASSPRNYREPGELFF.

This chain joins TRBV5-6 and TRBJ2-7; D gene uncertain. The CDR3 has 15 residues. Germline CDR1 SGHDT, CDR2 YYEEEE. V shed 4 bases and J shed 3 bases, with 17 bases lying between them. This CDR3 reads CASSLLSRQRYEQYF. CDR3 sequence (DNA): TGTGCCAGCAGCCTCTTATCAAGGCAGCGCTACGAGCAGTACTTC.

The chain employs TRBV30 and TRBJ1-3; D ambiguous. The germline V gene has CDR1 GTSNPN and CDR2 SVGIG (reference sequence). Trimming left V 2 bases short and J 0 bases short, with 17 bases between. The CDR3 has 17 residues. CDR3 protein: CAWSRGFILDSGNTIYF. For the CDR3, the DNA is TGTGCCTGGAGTAGAGGATTCATACTAGACTCTGGAAACACCATATATTTT.

The CDR3 sequence: CASSTRGGDYITTGELFF. The CDR3 nucleotides are TGTGCCAGCAGCACCCGGGGGGGGGACTATATCACCACCGGGGAGCTGTTTTTT. The chain uses TRBV9 and TRBJ2-2, with TRBD2 identical over 8 bases. CDR3 length: 18 residues. The germline V gene has CDR1 SGDLS and CDR2 YYNGEE. V lost 4 bases and J lost 4; bases outside the gene matches: 15.

The V gene is TRBV6-5, the J gene TRBJ2-2; possibly TRBD1 for D (6 bases). The V end was cut by 5 bases, the J end by 8 bases, with 9 bases between. Germline CDR1 and CDR2: MNHEY and SVGAGI. CDR3 size: 12 residues. DNA of the CDR3: TGTGCCAGCAGTCTGAGGGGGGGGGAGCTGTTTTTT. This translates into CASSLRGGELFF.

V usage is TRBV9 and J usage is TRBJ1-2; D might be TRBD1 (6 bases). This CDR3 contains 16 residues. Germline CDR1 SGDLS, CDR2 YYNGEE. V lost 2 bases and J lost 4, with 18 bases in between. CDR3 nucleotide sequence: TGTGCCAGCAGCGTCGGGGGGGGGCAGCTCGGCTATGGCTACACCTTC. As protein: CASSVGGGQLGYGYTF.

The chain recombines TRBV5-1 with TRBJ2-7; 7 bases are shared with TRBD2. The CDR3 totals 13 residues. V trimming: 2 bases; J trimming: 3 bases; junction bases outside the gene matches: 2. Germline loops: CDR1 SGHRS, CDR2 YFSETQ. CDR3 amino acids: CASSFGTIYEQYF. CDR3 DNA: TGCGCCAGCAGCTTCGGGACTATCTACGAGCAGTACTTC.

The CDR3 is CASSLAREVSYEQYF. CDR3 DNA sequence: TGTGCCAGCAGCTTAGCGCGGGAGGTATCCTACGAGCAGTACTTC. This sequence joins TRBV7-2 and TRBJ2-7; 8 bases line up with TRBD2. The CDR3 extends over 15 amino acids. Germline loops: CDR1 SGHTA, CDR2 FQGNSA. The V gene end was trimmed by 0 bases and the J gene end by 1 base; junction bases not matched to a gene: 2.

J is TRBJ2-2 and V is TRBV4-3; D is perhaps TRBD2 (5 bases). V gave up 3 bases and J gave up 4 bases, with 21 bases separating them. CDR3 length: 18 residues. The germline gives CDR1 LGHNA, CDR2 YSLEER. The CDR3 is CASSHSDGGAGSTGELFF. The CDR3 DNA reads TGCGCCAGCAGCCATTCAGACGGAGGCGCGGGTTCCACCGGGGAGCTGTTTTTT.

The gene calls are TRBV2 and TRBJ1-1; D may be TRBD1 (6 bases). Trimming took 2 bases from V and 14 from J, leaving 15 bases between them. The V gene's germline CDR1 is SNHLY and CDR2 FYNNEI. CDR3 length: 12 amino acids. DNA of the CDR3: TGTGCCAGCAGTGAACAGGCAGGGGCAGGGTTCTTT. Translated: CASSEQAGAGFF.

This sequence joins TRBV5-6 and TRBJ2-7; 7 bases line up with TRBD1. The CDR3 length is 14 residues. CDR1 SGHDT and CDR2 YYEEEE come from the germline V gene. V lost 0 bases, J lost 9 bases, and 9 bases stayed unmatched. CDR3 protein: CASSLGTGKEWQYF. In nucleotides, the CDR3 is TGTGCCAGCAGCTTGGGGACAGGAAAGGAGTGGCAGTACTTC.

This rearrangement joins TRBV29-1 to TRBJ2-7, with 7 bases identical to TRBD2. CDR1 SQVTM and CDR2 ANQGSEA come from the germline V gene. The CDR3 contains 14 residues. V dropped 5 bases and J dropped 3; count of bases not matched to a gene: 10. The CDR3 spells CSVRLGGGDYEQYF. CDR3 bases: TGCAGCGTTAGACTAGGTGGGGGGGACTACGAGCAGTACTTC.

V gene TRBV27 combines with J gene TRBJ2-4; tentative D call: TRBD2 (5 bases). CDR3 length: 16 amino acids. Germline assignment: CDR1 MNHEY and CDR2 SMNVEV (reference sequence). V lost 8 bases and J lost 9, with 26 bases in between. The CDR3 sequence: CASAPQVGPKAGIQYF. The CDR3 DNA follows: TGTGCCAGCGCCCCCCAGGTAGGACCCAAGGCGGGCATTCAGTACTTC.

The chain has TRBV27 and TRBJ2-2; D unresolved. Germline lookup yields CDR1 MNHEY and CDR2 SMNVEV (reference sequence). V lost 5 bases to trimming and J lost 1 base, with 11 bases between them. This CDR3 has 15 amino acids. This CDR3 reads CASSAPRRNTGELFF. CDR3 nucleotides: TGTGCCAGCAGTGCCCCCCGTAGGAACACCGGGGAGCTGTTTTTT.